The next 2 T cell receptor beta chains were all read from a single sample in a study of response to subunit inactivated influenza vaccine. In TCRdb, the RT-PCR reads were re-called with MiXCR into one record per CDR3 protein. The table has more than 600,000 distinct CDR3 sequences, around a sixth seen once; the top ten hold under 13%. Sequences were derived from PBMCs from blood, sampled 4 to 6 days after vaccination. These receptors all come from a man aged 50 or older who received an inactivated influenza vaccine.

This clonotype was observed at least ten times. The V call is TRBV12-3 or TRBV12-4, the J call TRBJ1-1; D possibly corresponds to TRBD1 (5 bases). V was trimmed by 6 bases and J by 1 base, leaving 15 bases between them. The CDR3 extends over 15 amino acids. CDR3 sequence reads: CASRPTAGANTEAFF. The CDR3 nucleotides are TGTGCCAGCAGACCGACAGCAGGAGCGAACACTGAAGCTTTCTTT.

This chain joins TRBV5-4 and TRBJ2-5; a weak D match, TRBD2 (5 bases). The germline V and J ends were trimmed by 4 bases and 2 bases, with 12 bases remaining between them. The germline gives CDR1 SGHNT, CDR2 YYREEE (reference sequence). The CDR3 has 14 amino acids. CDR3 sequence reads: CASSPGSIQETQYF. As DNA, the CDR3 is TGTGCCAGCAGCCCGGGGTCAATTCAAGAGACCCAGTACTTC.